A single sample gave rise to the 5 T cell receptor beta chains below, sequenced in a study of T and B cells in COVID-19 patients. TRB was amplified from around 230-520 ng of blood genomic DNA. BIOMED2 TRB-A/B primer pools were used in multiplex TRB PCR. TCRdb ran MiXCR on the multiplex PCR reads and lists one entry per CDR3 protein. The data show 20,000 to 25,000 distinct CDR3 sequences, over 25% seen once. The sequencing sample was made of blood. Receptors were obtained from a human donor who had recovered from COVID-19.

CDR3 region: CASSPAHNSRRIAPQHF. CDR3 nucleotide sequence: TGTGCCAGCAGCCCCGCTCATAATTCCCGTAGGATTGCGCCCCAGCATTTT. This chain joins TRBV27 and TRBJ1-5; D gene ambiguous. V shed 6 bases and J shed 9 bases, with 27 bases lying between them. Germline V gene data show CDR1 as MNHEY and CDR2 as SMNVEV (reference sequence). The CDR3 extends over 17 amino acids.

This clonotype was seen ten or more times. The chain carries TRBV6-5 and TRBJ2-7, with D possibly called TRBD1 or TRBD2 (6 bases each). The CDR3 sequence is 17 residues long. The V gene's germline CDR1 is MNHEY and CDR2 SVGAGI. V lost 0 bases to trimming and J lost 7 bases, with 22 bases between them. The CDR3 nucleotides are TGTGCCAGCAGTTACTCGGGTGCGGGACATTATTCTGGGGAGCAGTACTTC. This codes for CASSYSGAGHYSGEQYF.

This clonotype is classed as medium-sized. The J gene is TRBJ1-2, the V gene TRBV11-3, with D possibly TRBD1 on 6 matching bases. V lost 2 bases, J lost 2 bases, and 15 bases lay in between. Germline loops: CDR1 SGHNT, CDR2 YENEEA. The CDR3 is 16 amino acids. The CDR3 region is CASSLRGGGRNYGYTF. In nucleotides, the CDR3 is TGTGCCAGCAGCTTACGAGGGGGTGGTAGAAACTATGGCTACACCTTC.

This chain connects TRBV27 to TRBJ1-2; tentatively, D is TRBD1 (6 bases). The CDR3 consists of 13 residues. V lost 6 bases and J 8 bases, leaving 16 bases between the germline ends. From germline, CDR1 is MNHEY and CDR2 SMNVEV (reference sequence). This chain's CDR3 is CASSHLGALGYTF. The CDR3 nucleotides are TGTGCCAGCAGCCACCTGGGGGCGCTGGGCTACACCTTC.

This rearrangement joins TRBV30 to TRBJ1-2, with TRBD1 identical over 11 bases. There are 14 residues in the CDR3. Germline assignment: CDR1 GTSNPN and CDR2 SVGIG (reference sequence). The V segment lost 0 bases and the J segment 8 bases; nucleotides outside the gene matches: 5. CDR3 nucleotide sequence: TGTGCCTGGAGTGTATTAGGGACAGGGGGGGGCTACACCTTC. It specifies CAWSVLGTGGGYTF.